A single sample gave rise to the 27 T cell receptor beta chains below, sequenced in a study of CD8+CD57+ T cells in acquired aplastic anemia. Previously, flow cytometry had revealed CD8+CD57+ cell expansion in the patients chosen for sequencing. TCR beta VDJ and CDR3 profiles were obtained from a genomic DNA template. TCRdb re-called the reads through MiXCR, storing one row per CDR3 protein. The sample contains around 190,000 distinct CDR3 sequences, about half of which appear only once. The sequenced sample was sorted CD4+, CD8+, or CD8+CD57+ T cells (not recorded which) from PBMCs. These TCRs come from a human donor with aplastic anemia.

This clonotype has more than one count but fewer than ten. Here the CDR3 DNA reads TGTGCCAGCAGTGAAGGCGTGGCGCGAGGCTACACCTTC. This translates into CASSEGVARGYTF. The rearrangement joins TRBV2 to TRBJ1-2; D is unresolved. Germline V gene data show CDR1 as SNHLY and CDR2 as FYNNEI. Between the trimmed V and J ends, which lost 1 base and 8 bases, there was a span of 11 bases. There are 13 residues in the CDR3.

The rearrangement uses TRBV7-8 and TRBJ2-1, with 10 nucleotides matching TRBD1. From germline, CDR1 is SGHVS and CDR2 FQNEAQ. This CDR3 is 15 amino acids long. V trimming: 3 bases; J trimming: 7 bases; junction bases outside the gene matches: 6. CDR3 sequence reads: CASSFRDRGINEQFF. Written as DNA, the CDR3 is TGTGCCAGCAGCTTCCGGGACAGGGGCATTAATGAGCAGTTCTTC.

The V gene is TRBV20-1, the J gene TRBJ1-1; D not resolved. Trimming shortened V by 3 bases and J by 2 bases, and 7 bases separated the two germline ends. The V gene's germline CDR1 is DFQATT and CDR2 SNEGSKA (reference sequence). There are 12 residues in the CDR3. This CDR3 reads CSARAPNTEAFF. DNA of the CDR3: TGCAGTGCTAGGGCACCCAACACTGAAGCTTTCTTT.

The chain carries TRBV10-3 and TRBJ2-7; 16 nucleotides agree with TRBD2. CDR3 size: 15 residues. CDR1 and CDR2 from the germline V gene are ENHRY and SYGVKD. The V and J ends lost 7 bases and 5 bases, in that order; junction bases with no gene match: 5. CDR3 bases: TGTGCCATCAACCCGGGACTAGCGGGAGGGAACGAGCAGTACTTC. Translating gives CAINPGLAGGNEQYF.

This chain connects TRBV7-6 to TRBJ2-1; D remains unclear. The CDR3 totals 12 residues. V lost 0 bases to trimming and J lost 12 bases, with 9 bases between them. Germline assignment: CDR1 SGHVS and CDR2 FNYEAQ. CDR3 bases: TGTGCCAGCAGCTTAGCGGTAGGTGTGCAGTTCTTC. Translated: CASSLAVGVQFF. Full variable domain (outside the CDR3, taken from reference TRBV7-6 and TRBJ2-1): GAGVSQSPRYKVTKRGQDVALRCDPISGHVSLYWYRQALGQGPEFLTYFNYEAQQDKSGLPNDRFSAERPEGSISTLTIQRTEQRDSAMYRCASSLAVGVQFFGPGTRLTVL.

This clonotype was observed a few times. This chain links TRBV7-9 with TRBJ1-2; no definite D call. Germline CDR1 and CDR2: SEHNR and FQNEAQ (reference sequence). The length of the CDR3 is 12 residues. Trimming removed 3 bases at V and 8 bases at J, with 10 bases between. CDR3 coding DNA: TGTGCCAGCAGCTTGGGCATTCCAGGCTACACCTTC. As protein: CASSLGIPGYTF.

This clonotype was seen only a few times. The chain employs TRBV2 and TRBJ2-5; TRBD2 agrees at 9 bases. The CDR3 covers 15 residues. V dropped 5 bases and J dropped 2; count of bases not matched to a gene: 6. From germline, CDR1 is SNHLY and CDR2 FYNNEI. The CDR3 DNA reads TGTGCCAGCAGTAGACTAGCGGTACAACAAGAGACCCAGTACTTC. Residues: CASSRLAVQQETQYF.

This chain links TRBV5-1 with TRBJ1-1; 8 bases are shared with TRBD1. Germline CDR1 SGHRS, CDR2 YFSETQ. The V segment lost 3 bases and the J segment 3 bases; nucleotides outside the gene matches: 1. The CDR3 has 13 amino acids. The CDR3 bases are TGCGCCAGCAGCTGGGGACAGGACACTGAAGCTTTCTTT. Translating it yields CASSWGQDTEAFF.

This clonotype was recorded many times. This chain links TRBV6-1 with TRBJ2-7; D is ambiguous. Germline values: CDR1 MNHNS, CDR2 SASEGT. The CDR3 runs to 12 residues. V gave up 3 bases and J gave up 3 bases, with 6 bases separating them. CDR3 nucleotide sequence: TGTGCCAGCAGTGACCACGTCTACGAGCAGTACTTC. Its translation is CASSDHVYEQYF.

V usage is TRBV2 and J usage is TRBJ2-7; D is uncertain. The CDR3 covers 14 residues. V dropped 2 bases and J dropped 2 bases, with 10 bases sitting between them. Germline V lookup: CDR1 SNHLY, CDR2 FYNNEI. In nucleotides, the CDR3 is TGTGCCAGCAGTGAAAGTCTTCTTCCCTACGAGCAGTACTTC. Amino acids: CASSESLLPYEQYF.

This clonotype was seen once. The chain couples TRBV29-1 to TRBJ2-1; D is undetermined. Trimming stripped 7 bases from V and 7 bases from J, with 11 bases between. The CDR3 runs 11 residues. CDR1 SQVTM and CDR2 ANQGSEA come from the germline V gene. CDR3 bases: TGCAGCGCCGACTCCATAAATGAGCAGTTCTTC. This gives the protein CSADSINEQFF.

About this clonotype itself: A clone one base away is much larger, so this may be a read error. The chain couples TRBV9 to TRBJ2-3; no definite D call. Germline-derived CDR1 and CDR2 are SGDLS and YYNGEE. This CDR3 is built from 14 residues. CDR3 sequence (DNA): TGTGCCTGCAGCGTAGACCCCAAAGGGGATACGCAGTATTTT. It translates to CACSVDPKGDTQYF.

This clonotype was found many times. The rearrangement joins TRBV20-1 to TRBJ2-5, with D maybe TRBD1 (7 bases). Per the germline V gene, CDR1 is DFQATT and CDR2 is SNEGSKA (reference sequence). The length of the CDR3 is 14 residues. The CDR3 here is CSGKFSTGRKTQYF. CDR3 in DNA: TGCAGCGGAAAATTCTCGACAGGGAGGAAGACCCAGTACTTC.

This clonotype was detected a few times. J is TRBJ2-7 and V is TRBV6-1; D ambiguous. The CDR3 is 12 residues long. Trimming pared 5 bases from V and 0 bases from J, leaving 5 bases between. Germline CDR1 reads MNHNS; CDR2 reads SASEGT. CDR3 in DNA: TGTGCCAGCAGTCAGGCCTCCTACGAGCAGTACTTC. Its protein product is CASSQASYEQYF.

This clonotype was seen only a few times. This chain uses TRBV19 with TRBJ1-5; the D gene is possibly TRBD1 (5 bases). V lost 3 bases to trimming and J lost 0 bases, with 9 bases between them. Germline CDR1 LNHDA, CDR2 SQIVND (reference sequence). The CDR3 totals 15 residues. The CDR3 region is CASSMGGVSNQPQHF. CDR3 in DNA: TGTGCCAGTAGTATGGGGGGGGTTAGCAATCAGCCCCAGCATTTT.

The V gene is TRBV28, the J gene TRBJ2-7, with TRBD1 matching 8 bases. With 10 bases clipped from V and 3 bases from J, the junction kept 11 bases outside the gene matches. Germline V lookup: CDR1 MDHEN, CDR2 SYDVKM. The CDR3 contains 14 residues. The CDR3 DNA reads TGTGCCATCAGCATTGAGACAGGGGTCTACGAGCAGTACTTC. Its protein is CAISIETGVYEQYF.

The V gene is TRBV10-3, the J gene TRBJ2-5; 7 nucleotides line up with TRBD1. The CDR3 is made up of 14 amino acids. CDR1 is ENHRY, CDR2 SYGVKD, per germline. Unmatched junction bases numbered 13, after V lost 10 bases and J lost 5 bases. For the CDR3, the DNA is TGTGCCAGCATATCAGGGGGAGTGGAGGAGACCCAGTACTTC. Translated: CASISGGVEETQYF.

In this sample, this clonotype turned up a few times. V and J are TRBV30 and TRBJ1-6, with TRBD1 as a possible D gene (5 bases). The CDR3 totals 14 residues. V was cut by 8 bases and J by 10 bases, with 21 bases left in between. Germline-derived CDR1 and CDR2 are GTSNPN and SVGIG (reference sequence). CDR3 sequence (DNA): TGTGCCGGAAACTCCGGGACCCCCGCATCACCCCTCCACTTT. Its protein product is CAGNSGTPASPLHF. Together with reference TRBV30 and TRBJ1-6, the CDR3 gives the full variable domain: SQTIHQWPATLVQPVGSPLSLECTVEGTSNPNLYWYRQAAGRGLQLLFYSVGIGQISSEVPQNLSASRPQDRQFILSSKKLLLSDSGFYLCAGNSGTPASPLHFGNGTRLTVT.

The J gene is TRBJ2-7, the V gene TRBV19, with a tentative D call TRBD2 (5 bases). Germline CDR1 reads LNHDA; CDR2 reads SQIVND (reference sequence). CDR3 length equals 14 residues. V was clipped by 3 bases and J by 1 base, with 10 bases between them. DNA for the CDR3: TGTGCCAGTAGTATGGTGGGGAGATCCTACGAGCAGTACTTC. Translating gives CASSMVGRSYEQYF. Full variable domain (rest looked up from reference TRBV19 and TRBJ2-7): DGGITQSPKYLFRKEGQNVTLSCEQNLNHDAMYWYRQDPGQGLRLIYYSQIVNDFQKGDIAEGYSVSREKKESFPLTVTSAQKNPTAFYLCASSMVGRSYEQYFGPGTRLTVT.

V and J are TRBV19 and TRBJ1-1; 9 bases are a match to TRBD1. In germline, CDR1 is LNHDA, CDR2 SQIVND (reference sequence). CDR3 length: 15 amino acids. Trimming removed 6 bases from V and 5 bases from J; junction bases left unmatched: 10. The CDR3 is CASRREGQGDTEAFF. CDR3 DNA sequence: TGTGCCAGTAGACGAGAGGGACAGGGAGATACTGAAGCTTTCTTT.

This sequence joins TRBV24-1 and TRBJ2-3; D uncertain. Germline V gene data show CDR1 as KGHDR and CDR2 as SFDVKD. V was pared by 2 bases and J by 4 bases, with 6 bases between. The CDR3 length is 13 residues. In DNA, the CDR3 is TGTGCCACCAGTGATTCCAGGTCAGATACGCAGTATTTT. Amino acids: CATSDSRSDTQYF.

The CDR3 region has the DNA TGTGCCAGCAGTGAACGGCAGAATCAGCCCCAGCATTTT. The encoded protein is CASSERQNQPQHF. V gene TRBV2 combines with J gene TRBJ1-5, with no clear D. The germline gives CDR1 SNHLY, CDR2 FYNNEI. V shed 2 bases and J shed 4 bases, with 6 bases lying between them. This CDR3 spans 13 amino acids. Full variable domain (outside the CDR3, taken from reference TRBV2 and TRBJ1-5): EPEVTQTPSHQVTQMGQEVILRCVPISNHLYFYWYRQILGQKVEFLVSFYNNEISEKSEIFDDQFSVERPDGSNFTLKIRSTKLEDSAMYFCASSERQNQPQHFGDGTRLSIL.

The rearrangement links TRBV29-1 to TRBJ1-4; D is unresolved. The CDR3 consists of 14 residues. Germline lookup yields CDR1 SQVTM and CDR2 ANQGSEA. V was cut by 8 bases and J by 4 bases, with 17 bases left in between. The CDR3 loop is CSSYSSPRNEKLFF. The CDR3 region has the DNA TGCAGCAGTTACTCATCCCCTCGTAATGAAAAACTGTTTTTT.

The table lists this clonotype with a few counts. The gene calls are TRBV19 and TRBJ1-1; D uncertain. Deletions cut 6 bases from V and 1 base from J, with 6 bases between. The CDR3 is made up of 12 amino acids. Germline assignment: CDR1 LNHDA and CDR2 SQIVND (reference sequence). The CDR3 region is CASSWTNTEAFF. The DNA for the CDR3 is TGTGCCAGTAGCTGGACGAACACTGAAGCTTTCTTT. The full variable domain, with the rest looked up from reference TRBV19 and TRBJ1-1, is DGGITQSPKYLFRKEGQNVTLSCEQNLNHDAMYWYRQDPGQGLRLIYYSQIVNDFQKGDIAEGYSVSREKKESFPLTVTSAQKNPTAFYLCASSWTNTEAFFGQGTRLTVV.

The chain recombines TRBV29-1 with TRBJ2-3; D is undetermined. The germline V and J ends were trimmed by 6 bases and 0 bases, with 10 bases remaining between them. Per the germline V gene, CDR1 is SQVTM and CDR2 is ANQGSEA. This CDR3 comprises 13 residues. CDR3 region: CSVTQDSTDTQYF. CDR3 nucleotides: TGCAGCGTGACGCAGGATAGCACAGATACGCAGTATTTT.

The rearrangement joins TRBV12-3 or TRBV12-4 to TRBJ2-7; D might be TRBD1 (5 bases). This CDR3 is 14 amino acids long. Between the trimmed V and J ends, which lost 1 base and 3 bases, there was a span of 10 bases. CDR3 nucleotide sequence: TGTGCCAGCAGTTTAGTATCCAGGGTCTACGAGCAGTACTTC. It specifies CASSLVSRVYEQYF.

In its sample, this clonotype was seen a few times. At one end the junction does not follow the germline gene, possibly because of a read error. The chain recombines TRBV24-1 with TRBJ2-1; 8 nucleotides match TRBD1. The CDR3 extends over 13 amino acids. CDR1 is KGHDR, CDR2 SFDVKD, per germline. Here the CDR3 DNA reads TGTGCCAGCAGTCCAAGACAGGGGCATGAGCAGTTCTTC. The encoded protein is CASSPRQGHEQFF.